The present T cell receptor (beta chain) was sequenced within a study of CD4 T cells in relation to SARS-CoV-2 and coronaviruses. Note on this clone: No antigen is known for it.

The CDR3 sequence is 14 residues long. The V gene's germline CDR1 is MNHEY and CDR2 SVGAGI. The V and J ends lost 6 bases and 5 bases, in that order; junction bases with no gene match: 7. The protocol was immunoSEQ multiplex PCR, while the TCRdb copy is restricted to in-frame clones and leaves out a portion. The table includes tens of thousands of clones, approximately 87% detected once. Study findings and constraints: Pre-pandemic and post-infection samples never came from the same donor.

The V gene is TRBV6-5, the J gene TRBJ2-7, with 10 bases that match TRBD1. Material for sequencing was naive CD4+ T cells from PBMCs, cultured in vitro. The subset here: naive CD4+ T cells isolated by negative enrichment. This receptor was taken from an adult with COVID-19. CDR3 residues: CASRETGGFHEQYF. The CDR3 bases are TGTGCCAGCAGAGAGACAGGGGGCTTCCACGAGCAGTACTTC.